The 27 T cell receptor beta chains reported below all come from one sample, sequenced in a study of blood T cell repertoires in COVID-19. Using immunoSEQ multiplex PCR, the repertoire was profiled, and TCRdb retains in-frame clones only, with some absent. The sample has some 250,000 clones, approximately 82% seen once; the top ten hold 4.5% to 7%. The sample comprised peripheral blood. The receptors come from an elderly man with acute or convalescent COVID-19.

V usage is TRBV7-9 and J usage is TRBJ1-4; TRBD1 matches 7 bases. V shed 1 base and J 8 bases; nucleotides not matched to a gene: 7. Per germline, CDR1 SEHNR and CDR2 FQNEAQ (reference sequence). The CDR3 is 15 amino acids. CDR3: CASSLGGGNGEKLFF. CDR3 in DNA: TGTGCCAGCAGCTTAGGAGGGGGCAATGGCGAAAAACTGTTTTTT.

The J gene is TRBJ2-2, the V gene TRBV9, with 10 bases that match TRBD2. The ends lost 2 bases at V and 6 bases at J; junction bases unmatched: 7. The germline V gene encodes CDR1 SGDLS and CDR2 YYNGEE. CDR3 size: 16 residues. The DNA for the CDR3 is TGTGCCAGCAGCGTGGGGCTAGCGGGAGACTCCGGGGAGCTGTTTTTT. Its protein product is CASSVGLAGDSGELFF.

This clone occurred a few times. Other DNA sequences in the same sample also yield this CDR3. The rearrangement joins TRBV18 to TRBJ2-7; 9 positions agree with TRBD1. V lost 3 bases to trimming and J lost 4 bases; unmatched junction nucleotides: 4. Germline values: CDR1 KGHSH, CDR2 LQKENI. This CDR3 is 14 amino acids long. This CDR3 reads CASSPGTGTYEQYF. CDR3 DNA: TGTGCCAGCTCACCCGGGACAGGGACTTACGAGCAGTACTTC.

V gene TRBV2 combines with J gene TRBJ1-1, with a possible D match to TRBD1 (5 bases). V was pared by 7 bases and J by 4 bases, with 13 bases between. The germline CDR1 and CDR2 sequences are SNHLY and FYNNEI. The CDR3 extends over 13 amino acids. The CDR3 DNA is TGTGCCAGCACCCCGGGGGGGTCCACTGAAGCTTTCTTT. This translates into CASTPGGSTEAFF.

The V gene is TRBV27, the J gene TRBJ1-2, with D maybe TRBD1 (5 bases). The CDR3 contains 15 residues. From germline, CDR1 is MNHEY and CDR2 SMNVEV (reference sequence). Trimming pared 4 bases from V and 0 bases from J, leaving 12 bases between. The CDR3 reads CASSSPTASNYGYTF. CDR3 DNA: TGTGCCAGCAGTTCCCCGACAGCCTCTAACTATGGCTACACCTTC.

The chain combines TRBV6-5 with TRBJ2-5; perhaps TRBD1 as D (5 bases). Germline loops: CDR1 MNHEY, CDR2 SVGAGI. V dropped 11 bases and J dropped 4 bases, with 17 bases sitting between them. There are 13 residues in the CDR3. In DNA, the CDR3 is TGTGCCGGTGATTCAGGGTTTTTAGAGACCCAGTACTTC. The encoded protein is CAGDSGFLETQYF.

The CDR3 nucleotides read TGCAGCGTTGTACAGTTCGGCGAGCAGTACTTC. Its protein product is CSVVQFGEQYF. The chain combines TRBV29-1 with TRBJ2-7; D is unresolved. Germline loops: CDR1 SQVTM, CDR2 ANQGSEA. Trimming removed 4 bases at V and 6 bases at J, with 10 bases between. The CDR3 is 11 residues long.

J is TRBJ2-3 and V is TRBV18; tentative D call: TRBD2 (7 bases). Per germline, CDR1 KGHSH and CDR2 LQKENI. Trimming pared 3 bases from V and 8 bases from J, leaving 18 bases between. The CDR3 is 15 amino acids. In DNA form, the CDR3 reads TGTGCCAGCTCACCGGGGGGGCCCCAGGTCGGTACGCAGTATTTT. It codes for CASSPGGPQVGTQYF. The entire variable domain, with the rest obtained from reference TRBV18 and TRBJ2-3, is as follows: NAGVMQNPRHLVRRRGQEARLRCSPMKGHSHVYWYRQLPEEGLKFMVYLQKENIIDESGMPKERFSAEFPKEGPSILRIQQVVRGDSAAYFCASSPGGPQVGTQYFGPGTRLTVL.

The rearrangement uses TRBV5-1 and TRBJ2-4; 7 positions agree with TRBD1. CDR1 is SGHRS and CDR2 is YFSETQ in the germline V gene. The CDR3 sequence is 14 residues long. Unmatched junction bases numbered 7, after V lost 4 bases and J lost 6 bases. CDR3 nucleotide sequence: TGCGCCAGCAGCAAGGGGGACAGCCGAAACATTCAGTACTTC. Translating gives CASSKGDSRNIQYF.

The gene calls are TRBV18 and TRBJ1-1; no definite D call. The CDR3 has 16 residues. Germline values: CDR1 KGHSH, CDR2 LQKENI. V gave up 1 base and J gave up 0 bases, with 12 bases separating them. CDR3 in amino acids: CASSPRAAVVNTEAFF. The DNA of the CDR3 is TGTGCCAGCTCACCACGGGCAGCCGTTGTGAACACTGAAGCTTTCTTT. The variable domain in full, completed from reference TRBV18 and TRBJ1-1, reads NAGVMQNPRHLVRRRGQEARLRCSPMKGHSHVYWYRQLPEEGLKFMVYLQKENIIDESGMPKERFSAEFPKEGPSILRIQQVVRGDSAAYFCASSPRAAVVNTEAFFGQGTRLTVV.

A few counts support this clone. CDR3 sequence reads: CASSATGQGGYGYTF. DNA of the CDR3: TGTGCCAGTAGTGCAACGGGACAGGGCGGGTATGGCTACACCTTC. The chain links TRBV19 to TRBJ1-2; 9 nucleotides match TRBD1. The CDR3 spans 15 residues. The J segment lost 5 bases and the V segment lost 5 bases, leaving 9 bases of the junction unmatched. Germline values: CDR1 LNHDA, CDR2 SQIVND (reference sequence).

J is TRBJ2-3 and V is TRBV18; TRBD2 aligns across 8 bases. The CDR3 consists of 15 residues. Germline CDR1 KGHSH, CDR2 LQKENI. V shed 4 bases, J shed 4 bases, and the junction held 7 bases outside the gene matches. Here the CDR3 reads CASSRAGGGSDTQYF. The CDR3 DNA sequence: TGTGCCAGCTCACGAGCCGGGGGGGGCTCAGATACGCAGTATTTT. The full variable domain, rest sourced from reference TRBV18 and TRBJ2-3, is NAGVMQNPRHLVRRRGQEARLRCSPMKGHSHVYWYRQLPEEGLKFMVYLQKENIIDESGMPKERFSAEFPKEGPSILRIQQVVRGDSAAYFCASSRAGGGSDTQYFGPGTRLTVL.

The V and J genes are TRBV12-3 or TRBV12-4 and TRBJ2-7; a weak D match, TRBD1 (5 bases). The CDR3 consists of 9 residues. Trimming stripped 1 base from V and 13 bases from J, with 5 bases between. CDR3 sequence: CASSLGTYF. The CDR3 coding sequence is TGTGCCAGCAGTTTAGGGACATACTTC.

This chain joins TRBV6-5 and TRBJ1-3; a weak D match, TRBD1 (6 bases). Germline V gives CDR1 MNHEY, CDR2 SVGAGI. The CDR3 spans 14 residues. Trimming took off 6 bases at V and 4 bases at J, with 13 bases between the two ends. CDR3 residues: CASRPGAPGNTIYF. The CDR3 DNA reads TGTGCCAGCAGGCCAGGGGCTCCCGGAAACACCATATATTTT.

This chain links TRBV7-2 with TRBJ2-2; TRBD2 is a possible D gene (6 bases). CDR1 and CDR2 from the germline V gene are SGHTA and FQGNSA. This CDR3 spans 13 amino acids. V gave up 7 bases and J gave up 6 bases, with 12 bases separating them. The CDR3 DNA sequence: TGTGCCAGCACGGATCCGGGGGCCGGGGAGCTGTTTTTT. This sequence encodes CASTDPGAGELFF.

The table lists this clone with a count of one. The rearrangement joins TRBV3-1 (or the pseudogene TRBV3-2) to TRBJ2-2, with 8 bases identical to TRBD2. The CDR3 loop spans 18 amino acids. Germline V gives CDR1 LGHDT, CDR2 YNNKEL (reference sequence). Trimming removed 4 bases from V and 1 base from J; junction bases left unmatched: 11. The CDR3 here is CASSLRGSGAMNTGELFF. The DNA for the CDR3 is TGTGCCAGCAGCCTAAGGGGTAGCGGGGCTATGAACACCGGGGAGCTGTTTTTT.

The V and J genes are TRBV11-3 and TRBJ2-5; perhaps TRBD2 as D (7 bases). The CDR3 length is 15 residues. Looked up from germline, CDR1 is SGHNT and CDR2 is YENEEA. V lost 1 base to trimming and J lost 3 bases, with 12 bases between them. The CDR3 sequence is CASSLGGGEEETQYF. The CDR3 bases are TGTGCCAGCAGCTTAGGAGGGGGGGAGGAAGAGACCCAGTACTTC.

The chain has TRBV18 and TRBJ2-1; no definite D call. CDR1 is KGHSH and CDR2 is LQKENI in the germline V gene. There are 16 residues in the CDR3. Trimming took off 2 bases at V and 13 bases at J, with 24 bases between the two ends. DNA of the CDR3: TGTGCCAGCTCACCAGCGGAACTTGCCCTAAGCCCTAGACAGTTCTTC. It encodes CASSPAELALSPRQFF.

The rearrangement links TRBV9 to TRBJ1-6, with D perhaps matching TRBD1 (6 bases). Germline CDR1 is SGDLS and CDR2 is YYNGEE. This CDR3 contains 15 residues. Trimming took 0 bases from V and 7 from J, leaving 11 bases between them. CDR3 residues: CASSVDGGANSPLHF. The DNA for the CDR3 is TGTGCCAGCAGCGTAGATGGGGGGGCAAATTCACCCCTCCACTTT.

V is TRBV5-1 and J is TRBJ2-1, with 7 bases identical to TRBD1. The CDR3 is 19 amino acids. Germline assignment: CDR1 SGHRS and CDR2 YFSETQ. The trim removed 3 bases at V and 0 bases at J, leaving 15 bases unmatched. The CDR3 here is CASSSAFIDGDSSYNEQFF. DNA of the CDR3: TGCGCCAGCAGCTCAGCCTTTATTGACGGGGACAGCTCCTACAATGAGCAGTTCTTC.

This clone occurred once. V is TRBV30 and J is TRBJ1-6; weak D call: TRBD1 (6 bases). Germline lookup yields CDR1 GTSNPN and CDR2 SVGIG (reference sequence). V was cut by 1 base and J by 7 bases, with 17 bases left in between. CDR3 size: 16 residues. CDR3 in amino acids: CAWSARGGGGNSPLHF. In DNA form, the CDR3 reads TGTGCCTGGAGTGCCCGGGGGGGCGGAGGCAATTCACCCCTCCACTTT.

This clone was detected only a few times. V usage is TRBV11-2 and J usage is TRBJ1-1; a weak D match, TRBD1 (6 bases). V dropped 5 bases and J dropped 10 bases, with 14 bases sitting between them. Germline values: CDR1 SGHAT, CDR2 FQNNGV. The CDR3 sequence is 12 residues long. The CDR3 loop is CASSRGGPVAFF. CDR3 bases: TGTGCCAGCAGCCGCGGGGGGCCGGTAGCTTTCTTT.

CDR3 sequence: CSAHRGTNTGELFF. In nucleotides, the CDR3 is TGCAGCGCCCACAGGGGAACGAACACCGGGGAGCTGTTTTTT. This sequence joins TRBV29-1 and TRBJ2-2, with 7 positions matching TRBD1. Germline CDR1 and CDR2: SQVTM and ANQGSEA. This CDR3 comprises 14 residues. The trim removed 7 bases at V and 0 bases at J, leaving 5 bases unmatched.

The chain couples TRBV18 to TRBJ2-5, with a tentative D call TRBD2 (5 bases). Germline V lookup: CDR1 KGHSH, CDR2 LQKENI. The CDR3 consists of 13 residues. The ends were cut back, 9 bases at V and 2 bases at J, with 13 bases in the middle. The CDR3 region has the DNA TGTGCCAGTAGCGAGGCCGGTCAAGAGACCCAGTACTTC. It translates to CASSEAGQETQYF.

CDR3 protein: CASSLGGQDANYGYTF. CDR3 in DNA: TGCGCCAGCAGCTTGGGGGGACAGGACGCTAACTATGGCTACACCTTC. The rearrangement joins TRBV5-1 to TRBJ1-2, with 8 nucleotides matching TRBD1. Trimming took 0 bases from V and 0 from J; bases not matched to a gene: 4. This CDR3 spans 16 amino acids. CDR1 and CDR2 from the germline V gene are SGHRS and YFSETQ.

As DNA, the CDR3 is TGCGCCAGCAGCCAAGCATTGCGGGAGCAAGAGACCCAGTACTTC. It translates to CASSQALREQETQYF. The V call is TRBV4-1, the J call TRBJ2-5; 7 positions match TRBD2. The germline gives CDR1 MGHRA, CDR2 YSYEKL. The V segment lost 1 base and the J segment 2 bases; nucleotides outside the gene matches: 4. The CDR3 spans 15 residues.

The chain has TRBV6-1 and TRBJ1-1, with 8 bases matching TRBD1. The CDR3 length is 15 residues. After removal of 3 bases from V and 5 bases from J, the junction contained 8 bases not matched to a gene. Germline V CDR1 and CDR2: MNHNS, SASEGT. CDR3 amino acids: CASSDLRGRITEAFF. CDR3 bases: TGTGCCAGCAGTGATCTCAGGGGGCGAATAACTGAAGCTTTCTTT.